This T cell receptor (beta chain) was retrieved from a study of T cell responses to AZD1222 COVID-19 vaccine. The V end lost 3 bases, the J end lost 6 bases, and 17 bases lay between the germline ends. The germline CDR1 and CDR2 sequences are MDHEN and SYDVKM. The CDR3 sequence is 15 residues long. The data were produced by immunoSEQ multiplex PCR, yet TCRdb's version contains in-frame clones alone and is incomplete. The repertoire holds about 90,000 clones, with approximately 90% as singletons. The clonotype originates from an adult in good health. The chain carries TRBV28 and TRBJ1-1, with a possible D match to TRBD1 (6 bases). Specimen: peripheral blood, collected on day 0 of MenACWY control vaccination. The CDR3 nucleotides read TGTGCCAGCAGTTTGAGGGGGGCGGCTCAGTCTGAAGCTTTCTTT. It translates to CASSLRGAAQSEAFF.